A single sample is the source of the 21 T cell receptor beta chains below, sequenced in a study of T cell repertoires in cytomegalovirus infection. TCRdb called the reads again in MiXCR, with one record for every CDR3 protein. The table lists roughly 240,000 distinct CDR3 sequences, under 8.5% of them singletons. The sequenced material came from PBMCs. These receptors all stem from a human donor in good health (CMV status not recorded). Some clones in this sample may be carry-over from other donors' samples.

The chain uses TRBV20-1 and TRBJ2-1, with TRBD2 matching 11 bases. CDR1 is DFQATT and CDR2 is SNEGSKA in the germline V gene (reference sequence). This CDR3 comprises 15 residues. J gave up 3 bases and V 5 bases, and 6 bases lay outside the gene matches. As DNA, the CDR3 is TGCAGTGCTGTACTAGCGGGGGTACGCTACAATGAGCAGTTCTTC. This codes for CSAVLAGVRYNEQFF.

This clonotype came up many times. The rearrangement links TRBV6-2 or TRBV6-3 to TRBJ2-1; possible D gene TRBD2, 7 bases. Germline CDR1 is MNHEY and CDR2 is SVGEGT. V lost 2 bases to trimming and J lost 2 bases, with 13 bases between them. CDR3 length: 16 residues. DNA for the CDR3: TGTGCCAGCAGTTACGGGGGGGGGCTTGCCTACAATGAGCAGTTCTTC. Protein product: CASSYGGGLAYNEQFF.

This clonotype was counted ten times or more. The rearrangement joins TRBV7-2 to TRBJ2-7; the match to TRBD2 covers 11 bases. The CDR3 contains 15 residues. Germline V CDR1 and CDR2: SGHTA, FQGNSA. Trimming at V came to 5 bases and at J to 3 bases, leaving 6 bases not matched to a gene. The CDR3 DNA is TGTGCCAGCAGCCCTAGCGGGGGGATACACTACGAGCAGTACTTC. It codes for CASSPSGGIHYEQYF.

This clonotype was recorded at least ten times. The chain has TRBV6-6 and TRBJ2-7, with D possibly TRBD2 on 5 matching bases. Germline V CDR1 and CDR2: MNHNY, SVGAGI (reference sequence). The CDR3 has 15 residues. V was pared by 7 bases and J by 3 bases, with 19 bases between. The CDR3 protein is CASTREHRRGYEQYF. The CDR3 coding sequence is TGTGCCAGCACTCGGGAACACCGTCGGGGCTACGAGCAGTACTTC.

In its sample, this clonotype was seen a few times. The rearrangement links TRBV27 to TRBJ1-1; 7 nucleotides match TRBD1. The V gene's germline CDR1 is MNHEY and CDR2 SMNVEV (reference sequence). CDR3 length equals 16 residues. The trim removed 5 bases at V and 6 bases at J, leaving 15 bases unmatched. Written as DNA, the CDR3 is TGTGCCAGCAGTCCCGCTATGGACAGGTACGGGGCTGAAGCTTTCTTT. It codes for CASSPAMDRYGAEAFF.

This clonotype was detected many times. This rearrangement joins TRBV12-3 or TRBV12-4 to TRBJ2-6; D unclear. V was clipped by 3 bases and J by 0 bases, with 9 bases between them. The CDR3 covers 16 residues. CDR3 sequence (DNA): TGTGCCAGCAGTTTCACGACTCCCTCTGGGGCCAACGTCCTGACTTTC. Translated: CASSFTTPSGANVLTF.

This clonotype was recorded many times. This chain connects TRBV12-3 or TRBV12-4 to TRBJ1-2; TRBD1 might be the D (5 bases). CDR3 length equals 12 residues. Trimming stripped 1 base from V and 8 bases from J, with 8 bases between. The CDR3 bases are TGTGCCAGCAGTTTAGACTGGGACGGCTACACCTTC. Translated, it gives CASSLDWDGYTF.

This rearrangement joins TRBV13 to TRBJ2-1; TRBD2 agrees at 12 bases. CDR1 PRHDT and CDR2 FYEKMQ come from the germline V gene (reference sequence). V was pared by 4 bases and J by 4 bases, with 5 bases of the junction left unmatched. The CDR3 is 16 amino acids. The CDR3 is CASSSPSGGVYNEQFF. For the CDR3, the DNA is TGTGCCAGCAGCTCTCCTAGCGGGGGGGTTTACAATGAGCAGTTCTTC.

At least ten counts were recorded for this clonotype. The chain joins TRBV20-1 to TRBJ2-1; 8 bases align to TRBD1. Germline assignment: CDR1 DFQATT and CDR2 SNEGSKA (reference sequence). V was clipped by 1 base and J by 0 bases; unmatched bases: 5. This CDR3 is 16 amino acids long. The CDR3 DNA reads as TGCAGTGCTAGAGCCCGACAGGGGAGCTCCTACAATGAGCAGTTCTTC. This translates into CSARARQGSSYNEQFF.

Many counts were recorded for this clonotype. The genes are TRBV7-2 and TRBJ1-2; D gene ambiguous. V was shortened by 5 bases and J by 1 base, with 8 bases between the two germline ends. From germline, CDR1 is SGHTA and CDR2 FQGNSA. The CDR3 runs 13 residues. The CDR3 nucleotides are TGTGCCAGCAGCACACGGGATAACTATGGCTACACCTTC. Its protein is CASSTRDNYGYTF.

The rearrangement joins TRBV2 to TRBJ1-5; maybe TRBD1 (5 bases). Germline loops: CDR1 SNHLY, CDR2 FYNNEI. V lost 5 bases and J 1 base, leaving 21 bases between the germline ends. The CDR3 consists of 18 residues. The CDR3 is CASSTRGAGWGSNQPQHF. The CDR3 region has the DNA TGTGCCAGCAGTACCAGAGGAGCAGGGTGGGGGAGCAATCAGCCCCAGCATTTT.

At least ten counts were recorded for this clonotype. The chain couples TRBV7-2 to TRBJ2-3; D is tentatively TRBD1 or TRBD2 (6 bases each). This CDR3 has 15 amino acids. Germline V gene sequence: CDR1 SGHTA, CDR2 FQGNSA. V lost 1 base and J 3 bases, leaving 11 bases between the germline ends. As DNA, the CDR3 is TGTGCCAGCAGCTTAGTAGTAGGGGGGACAGATACGCAGTATTTT. This gives the protein CASSLVVGGTDTQYF.

This clonotype was observed at least ten times. The V gene is TRBV29-1, the J gene TRBJ1-3, with 7 bases aligning to TRBD1. V lost 4 bases and J lost 2; bases outside the gene matches: 2. The CDR3 is 13 residues long. Germline values: CDR1 SQVTM, CDR2 ANQGSEA. The CDR3 sequence is CSVGGGPGNTIYF. As DNA, the CDR3 is TGCAGCGTTGGAGGGGGCCCTGGAAACACCATATATTTT.

The gene calls are TRBV20-1 and TRBJ2-1, with 9 bases that match TRBD1. J lost 6 bases, V lost 1 base, and 7 bases had no gene match. The CDR3 has 15 amino acids. Per germline, CDR1 DFQATT and CDR2 SNEGSKA (reference sequence). The CDR3 loop reads CSARAPGQGPNEQFF. In DNA, the CDR3 is TGCAGTGCTAGAGCCCCGGGACAGGGACCCAATGAGCAGTTCTTC.

The CDR3 loop is CAISPGEETQYF. CDR3 in DNA: TGTGCCATCAGCCCAGGGGAAGAGACCCAGTACTTC. V is TRBV10-3 and J is TRBJ2-5; a weak D match, TRBD1 (6 bases). The V gene lost 6 bases and the J gene lost 3 bases, with 8 bases spanning the gap. Germline CDR1 is ENHRY and CDR2 is SYGVKD. CDR3 length equals 12 residues.

This clonotype has ten or more counts. The rearrangement joins TRBV20-1 to TRBJ2-1, with a tentative D call TRBD2 (7 bases). The V end was cut by 1 base, the J end by 2 bases, with 12 bases between. Per the germline V gene, CDR1 is DFQATT and CDR2 is SNEGSKA (reference sequence). The CDR3 has 15 amino acids. The CDR3 bases are TGCAGTGCTAGAGGGGCGGGGGCTACCTACAATGAGCAGTTCTTC. This translates into CSARGAGATYNEQFF.

This clonotype was seen repeatedly, ten times or more. The rearrangement uses TRBV6-5 and TRBJ2-1; 9 nucleotides match TRBD2. CDR1 and CDR2 (germline): MNHEY, SVGAGI. Germline trimming cut 0 bases from V and 7 bases from J; bases unmatched to any gene: 4. CDR3 length equals 15 residues. CDR3 residues: CASSYSSTSGNEQFF. DNA of the CDR3: TGTGCCAGCAGTTACTCGAGTACTAGCGGGAATGAGCAGTTCTTC.

There are many counts of this clonotype. This sequence joins TRBV6-1 and TRBJ2-3; 10 nucleotides match TRBD2. There are 16 residues in the CDR3. CDR1 MNHNS and CDR2 SASEGT come from the germline V gene. J gave up 4 bases and V 5 bases, and 9 bases lay outside the gene matches. CDR3: CASSPPGTSEADTQYF. CDR3 DNA sequence: TGTGCCAGCAGTCCCCCCGGGACTAGCGAGGCAGATACGCAGTATTTT.

This clonotype occurred many times. The rearrangement links TRBV20-1 to TRBJ2-3; either TRBD1 or TRBD2 may supply D (5 bases each). Germline V lookup: CDR1 DFQATT, CDR2 SNEGSKA (reference sequence). V dropped 3 bases and J dropped 4 bases, with 14 bases sitting between them. The CDR3 has 14 residues. For the CDR3, the DNA is TGCAGTGCTAGGGGGCCCACTAGGGCAGATACGCAGTATTTT. It is translated as CSARGPTRADTQYF.

This chain connects TRBV29-1 to TRBJ2-1, with 8 nucleotides matching TRBD2. V shed 3 bases and J 9 bases; nucleotides not matched to a gene: 10. The CDR3 contains 14 residues. CDR1 is SQVTM and CDR2 is ANQGSEA in the germline V gene. CDR3 amino acids: CSVDPTGGASEQFF. The CDR3 DNA sequence: TGCAGCGTTGACCCGACCGGGGGGGCCTCTGAGCAGTTCTTC.

The table lists this clonotype with many counts. The rearrangement joins TRBV7-2 to TRBJ1-5; D gene uncertain. V was trimmed by 6 bases and J by 4 bases, leaving 10 bases between them. The CDR3 extends over 13 amino acids. The germline V gene encodes CDR1 SGHTA and CDR2 FQGNSA. DNA of the CDR3: TGTGCCAGCAGTTCGAAGAGGAATCAGCCCCAGCATTTT. Protein product: CASSSKRNQPQHF.